This T cell receptor beta chain was documented in a study of shared clonotypes between healthy human individuals. Study-wide findings and caveats: How much donors shared clonotypes was expected to be affected by sequencing depth. Clonotypes not shared had lower generation probabilities than those common to all four donors. In several donors, about 5% of naive CD4 clonotypes appeared in common.

Negatively enriched CD4+ T cells were divided by CD45RA into naive and memory. The method was immunoSEQ multiplex PCR; TCRdb's version includes in-frame clones alone and lacks a portion of them. The repertoire has a few million clones, 85% to 95% of them found once; the top ten carry around 0.14%. Remarks on this clone: What it recognizes is unknown.

The V end was cut by 9 bases, the J end by 4 bases, with 22 bases between. Per germline, CDR1 LGHNT and CDR2 FRNRAP. The CDR3 runs to 15 residues. The chain carries TRBV12-5 and TRBJ2-7; D possibly matches TRBD1 or TRBD2 (5 bases each). Sequenced input: naive CD4+ T cells sorted from blood. Subset described: CD45RA+ positively selected. This clonotype originated in a man between 18 and 29 years old in good health. The CDR3: CARGEGDSALYEQYF. CDR3 nucleotide sequence: TGTGCTAGGGGGGAAGGGGATTCTGCCCTATACGAGCAGTACTTC. The variable domain in full, with the rest retrieved from reference TRBV12-5 and TRBJ2-7, is DARVTQTPRHKVTEMGQEVTMRCQPILGHNTVFWYRQTMMQGLELLAYFRNRAPLDDSGMPKDRFSAEMPDATLATLKIQPSEPRDSAVYFCARGEGDSALYEQYFGPGTRLTVT.